The 3 T cell receptor beta chains below come from one sample, sequenced in a study of CD8 T cells in Susac syndrome. Random hexamers were used to reverse transcribe an amount of roughly 0.5 to 1 ug RNA. TCRdb itself ran the immunoSEQ multiplex PCR reads through MiXCR, one entry per CDR3 protein. The table lists approximately 140,000 distinct CDR3 sequences, roughly 80% of them singletons. The sequencing input was CD8+ T cells from PBMCs. These receptor sequences come from a human donor with multiple sclerosis.

Written as DNA, the CDR3 is TGTGCCAGCAGCCTAGGACTCGAGCAGTACGTC. Translation: CASSLGLEQYV. The rearrangement links TRBV5-6 to TRBJ2-7; TRBD2 is a possible D gene (5 bases). Per the germline V gene, CDR1 is SGHDT and CDR2 is YYEEEE. The V end lost 4 bases, the J end lost 6 bases, and 8 bases lay between the germline ends. The CDR3 contains 11 residues.

This clonotype has at least ten counts. The chain joins TRBV18 to TRBJ2-7; D gene uncertain. The CDR3 has 12 amino acids. The germline V gene encodes CDR1 KGHSH and CDR2 LQKENI. V dropped 8 bases and J dropped 3 bases, with 11 bases sitting between them. CDR3 sequence (DNA): TGTGCCAGCAGCCCGGGCAGCTACGAGCAGTACTTC. Amino acids: CASSPGSYEQYF.

The J gene is TRBJ1-2, the V gene TRBV2; TRBD1 might be the D (5 bases). This CDR3 comprises 17 residues. The germline gives CDR1 SNHLY, CDR2 FYNNEI. The V gene lost 7 bases and the J gene lost 5 bases, with 26 bases spanning the gap. In nucleotides, the CDR3 is TGTGCCAGCAATTTCCCCCGGGACGGCTTTACGGGGTATGGCTACACCTTC. Amino acid sequence: CASNFPRDGFTGYGYTF.